A single sample gave rise to the 2 T cell receptor beta chains below, sequenced in a study of PD-1 blockade in mismatch repair-deficient tumors listed by TCRdb under 2017. The library was generated by the immunoSEQ multiplex PCR assay. Imported from immuneACCESS, the table was reduced by TCRdb to in-frame sequences with V and J called. These copies leave out some clones; in studies compared against another copy, an unresolved V gene accounts for under half, and the cause of the remainder is not known. The sample yields approximately 100,000 clones; 65% to 85% were counted once. Around 6.9% of the sample goes to the ten largest clones. This specimen was peripheral blood, taken about eight months after starting pembrolizumab. Source of these receptors: an adult with mismatch repair-deficient cancer.

The rearrangement joins TRBV6-1 to TRBJ2-2, with TRBD1 matching over 9 bases. Trimming took 4 bases from V and 4 from J; bases not matched to a gene: 7. This CDR3 contains 16 residues. Germline V CDR1 and CDR2: MNHNS, SASEGT. The CDR3 reads CASSALLDRGTGELFF. The CDR3 DNA is TGTGCCAGCAGTGCCCTACTGGACAGGGGCACCGGGGAGCTGTTTTTT.

This chain joins TRBV19 and TRBJ2-1, with 12 positions matching TRBD1. This CDR3 contains 15 residues. In germline, CDR1 is LNHDA, CDR2 SQIVND (reference sequence). Trimming removed 5 bases from V and 10 bases from J; junction bases left unmatched: 9. CDR3 loop: CASSATGTGGREQFF. In DNA form, the CDR3 reads TGTGCCAGTAGTGCCACCGGGACAGGGGGCCGCGAGCAGTTCTTC.